This TCR beta chain was retrieved from a study of OX40 agonist ivuxolimab in advanced cancers. Whole-study context: The patients received ivuxolimab by intravenous route every 2 weeks at 0.01 to 10 mg/kg.

Study-level results: On average, a greater number of expanded clones characterised CD8+ T cells relative to CD4+.

CDR1 is MNHNS, CDR2 SASEGT, per germline. Deletions cut 2 bases from V and 2 bases from J, with 7 bases between. This CDR3 is 13 amino acids long. In this sample, this clone turned up once. Antigen specificity is unknown. Libraries were prepared by immunoSEQ multiplex PCR; TCRdb keeps only in-frame clonotypes and omits some of them. Of 55,000 to 75,000 clones in the sample, around 93% were seen once. The sample here was CD4+ or CD8+ T cells sorted from blood, taken in a trial of the OX40 agonist ivuxolimab. The chain uses TRBV6-1 and TRBJ2-7; D unclear. The TCR was taken from an adult with an advanced solid tumor such as melanoma, head and neck, liver or kidney cancer. CDR3 nucleotide sequence: TGTGCCAGCAGTGAACCGACACCCTACGAGCAGTACTTC. Translated, it gives CASSEPTPYEQYF.